This T cell receptor (beta chain) was identified during a study of blood T cells in healthy people across ages. Study information: Template-switching capture recovered about one barcoded beta molecule per two T cells. General observations from the study: As naive T cell percentage varied, TCR beta diversity correlated strongly with it.

The use of a sample-barcoded 5' primer and a J-beta primer mix characterized a second PCR of about 7 to 12 cycles. Unique molecular identifiers of 12 random nucleotides labeled each cDNA. TCRdb re-analysed the 5' RACE reads in MiXCR, keeping a single row per CDR3 protein. The table shows hundreds of thousands of distinct CDR3 sequences, with more than 35% occurring only once. Germline loops: CDR1 SGHAT, CDR2 FQNNGV. The junction had 7 bases not matched to a gene; V was cut back by 5 bases and J by 7 bases. This CDR3 has 14 residues. Per sample, a minimum of 6.5 million PBMCs were isolated. As regards this clonotype: The target antigen is unknown.

Sequencing used blood. The chain has TRBV11-2 and TRBJ2-1; 8 nucleotides agree with TRBD1. The source of this sequence is a man older than 75 in good health. The CDR3 spells CASSPGQGRNEQFF. CDR3 nucleotide sequence: TGTGCCAGCAGCCCTGGACAGGGAAGGAATGAGCAGTTCTTC.